These 2 T cell receptor beta chains were sequenced from one sample in a study of neoadjuvant anti-PD-1 for oral cavity cancer. Documented time point: after neoadjuvant nivolumab, at surgical resection. Sequencing used immunoSEQ multiplex PCR; TCRdb keeps in-frame clones, though not all of them. The table includes some 15,000 clones, about 44% detected once. Sequenced material: tumor tissue, taken after nivolumab (anti-PD-1) treatment. The receptors come from a person aged 35-79 years with oral cavity squamous cell carcinoma.

This sequence joins TRBV9 and TRBJ2-1; TRBD2 matches at 7 bases. The CDR3 has 15 residues. Looked up from germline, CDR1 is SGDLS and CDR2 is YYNGEE. The junction had 4 bases not matched to a gene; V was cut back by 1 base and J by 3 bases. CDR3 sequence (DNA): TGTGCCAGCAGCGTACAAGCGGGGAACTACAATGAGCAGTTCTTC. Protein product: CASSVQAGNYNEQFF.

This chain connects TRBV7-3 to TRBJ1-1, with TRBD1 as a possible D gene (5 bases). V was trimmed by 2 bases and J by 1 base, leaving 8 bases between them. Germline V gives CDR1 SGHTA, CDR2 FQGTGA. This CDR3 comprises 14 residues. CDR3 sequence reads: CASSLQGANTEAFF. CDR3 bases: TGTGCCAGCAGCTTACAAGGGGCGAACACTGAAGCTTTCTTT.